This entry lists 16 T cell receptor beta chains sequenced from one sample in a study of blood T cell repertoires in COVID-19 (dated by TCRdb to 2018 to 2021). The library was built by means of the immunoSEQ multiplex PCR assay. Not all clones reach the TCRdb copy of this immuneACCESS table, which keeps in-frame sequences only. Checked studies attribute under half of the gap to unresolved V genes and leave the rest unexplained. Counted in this sample were approximately 300,000 clones; 75% to 95% of them appeared once. Together, the top ten hold roughly 7% of the sample. Material for sequencing was peripheral blood. These receptors were collected from a woman aged 25-40 years with COVID-19, enrolled during active disease.

V usage is TRBV30 and J usage is TRBJ1-3, with D possibly TRBD1 on 6 matching bases. V was cut by 5 bases and J by 1 base, with 9 bases left in between. Germline assignment: CDR1 GTSNPN and CDR2 SVGIG (reference sequence). The CDR3 consists of 13 residues. The CDR3 loop reads CAWGTQSGNTIYF. The CDR3 DNA is TGTGCCTGGGGGACACAGTCTGGAAACACCATATATTTT.

The rearrangement links TRBV2 to TRBJ1-4, with 7 bases identical to TRBD1. Germline V gene lookup returns CDR1 SNHLY and CDR2 FYNNEI. The CDR3 covers 14 residues. J gave up 5 bases and V 4 bases, and 4 bases lay outside the gene matches. CDR3 in amino acids: CASSGRTGNEKLFF. CDR3 nucleotide sequence: TGTGCCAGCAGTGGAAGGACAGGAAATGAAAAACTGTTTTTT. The variable domain in full, completed from reference TRBV2 and TRBJ1-4, reads EPEVTQTPSHQVTQMGQEVILRCVPISNHLYFYWYRQILGQKVEFLVSFYNNEISEKSEIFDDQFSVERPDGSNFTLKIRSTKLEDSAMYFCASSGRTGNEKLFFGSGTQLSVL.

This clone was detected once. CDR3 residues: CASSLHESAYNEQFF. The CDR3 DNA reads as TGTGCCAGCAGTTTGCATGAGTCTGCCTACAATGAGCAGTTCTTC. The chain carries TRBV28 and TRBJ2-1; D ambiguous. V gave up 3 bases and J gave up 2 bases, with 11 bases separating them. Germline-derived CDR1 and CDR2 are MDHEN and SYDVKM. CDR3 size: 15 residues.

J is TRBJ2-1 and V is TRBV28; maybe TRBD1 (6 bases). Germline V gene data show CDR1 as MDHEN and CDR2 as SYDVKM. The CDR3 length is 14 residues. Trimming removed 3 bases at V and 3 bases at J, with 9 bases between. CDR3 loop: CASSFTDSYNEQFF. The DNA of the CDR3 is TGTGCCAGCAGTTTTACGGACAGCTACAATGAGCAGTTCTTC.

The CDR3 region is CASSPLARDRGQNTEAFF. CDR3 sequence (DNA): TGTGCCAGCTCACCTCTTGCCCGGGACAGGGGGCAAAACACTGAAGCTTTCTTT. This chain connects TRBV18 to TRBJ1-1, with 12 bases lining up with TRBD1. Germline V gene lookup returns CDR1 KGHSH and CDR2 LQKENI. Losses at the gene ends were 3 bases for V and 2 bases for J; bases not matched to a gene: 10. This CDR3 has 18 amino acids.

A few counts support this clone. The chain couples TRBV10-3 to TRBJ2-3, with TRBD2 matching over 8 bases. Trimming cost V 8 bases and J 4 bases; bases outside gene matches: 5. The CDR3 loop spans 13 amino acids. Per the germline V gene, CDR1 is ENHRY and CDR2 is SYGVKD. The CDR3, as DNA: TGTGCCATCCAGGCGGGAGGCCCAGATACGCAGTATTTT. It yields the protein CAIQAGGPDTQYF.

The rearrangement joins TRBV28 to TRBJ1-6; D ambiguous. In germline, CDR1 is MDHEN, CDR2 SYDVKM. Trimming removed 9 bases from V and 0 bases from J, with 9 bases in between. The CDR3 consists of 14 residues. CDR3 residues: CASRENSYNSPLHF. CDR3 in DNA: TGTGCCAGTCGGGAGAACTCCTATAATTCACCCCTCCACTTT.

V and J are TRBV5-5 and TRBJ2-2, with 11 bases aligning to TRBD1. The germline CDR1 and CDR2 sequences are SGHKS and YYEKEE (reference sequence). CDR3 length: 14 amino acids. The V and J ends lost 4 bases and 6 bases, in that order; junction bases with no gene match: 2. CDR3 sequence: CASSRGQGAGELFF. DNA of the CDR3: TGTGCCAGCAGCCGGGGACAGGGGGCCGGGGAGCTGTTTTTT.

This chain uses TRBV29-1 with TRBJ1-4; 8 bases match TRBD1. The CDR3 sequence is 11 residues long. After removal of 7 bases from V and 11 bases from J, the junction contained 6 bases not matched to a gene. Germline CDR1 and CDR2: SQVTM and ANQGSEA. CDR3 sequence: CSGGQGRKLFF. In nucleotides, the CDR3 is TGCAGCGGCGGACAGGGAAGGAAACTGTTTTTT.

The chain combines TRBV28 with TRBJ2-3; perhaps TRBD2 as D (6 bases). Germline CDR1 MDHEN, CDR2 SYDVKM. Trimming cost V 6 bases and J 6 bases, with 13 bases left between them. The CDR3 has 13 amino acids. CDR3 region: CASRGRGLDTQYF. In DNA, the CDR3 is TGTGCCAGCAGGGGGCGGGGCCTGGATACGCAGTATTTT.

The chain combines TRBV6-2 or TRBV6-3 with TRBJ2-3, with 15 bases matching TRBD2. This CDR3 comprises 18 residues. The V segment lost 6 bases and the J segment 2 bases; nucleotides outside the gene matches: 9. CDR1 MNHEY and CDR2 SVGEGT come from the germline V gene. CDR3 in amino acids: CASSPGLAGGDPTDTQYF. The CDR3 DNA is TGTGCCAGCAGCCCTGGACTAGCGGGAGGGGATCCCACAGATACGCAGTATTTT.

The chain uses TRBV24-1 and TRBJ1-5; 9 bases are a match to TRBD1. CDR1 and CDR2 from the germline V gene are KGHDR and SFDVKD. The J segment lost 0 bases and the V segment lost 3 bases, leaving 11 bases of the junction unmatched. The CDR3 has 19 amino acids. CDR3 bases: TGTGCCACCAGTGATGCATCGGGACAGGGTCCGGTTAGCAATCAGCCCCAGCATTTT. Translation gives CATSDASGQGPVSNQPQHF.

V and J are TRBV2 and TRBJ1-5; 8 bases align to TRBD1. CDR1 and CDR2 from the germline V gene are SNHLY and FYNNEI. The J segment lost 6 bases and the V segment lost 1 base, leaving 5 bases of the junction unmatched. The CDR3 runs to 15 residues. The CDR3 DNA reads TGTGCCAGCAGTGAAGGGCAGGGGGCGGGTCAGCCCCAGCATTTT. Protein: CASSEGQGAGQPQHF.

V is TRBV7-9 and J is TRBJ1-2; D possibly corresponds to TRBD1 (6 bases). Trimming removed 5 bases at V and 7 bases at J, with 17 bases between. The CDR3 sequence is 14 residues long. From germline, CDR1 is SEHNR and CDR2 FQNEAQ (reference sequence). The CDR3 sequence is CASSHLQGKGGYTF. In nucleotides, the CDR3 is TGTGCCAGCAGCCATCTACAGGGAAAGGGTGGCTACACCTTC.

V is TRBV4-1 and J is TRBJ2-5; TRBD2 agrees at 7 bases. This CDR3 has 15 residues. Germline-derived CDR1 and CDR2 are MGHRA and YSYEKL. Trimming cost V 3 bases and J 2 bases; bases outside gene matches: 6. Written as DNA, the CDR3 is TGCGCCAGCAGCCACCCCCCGGGGGGACAAGAGACCCAGTACTTC. Amino acid sequence: CASSHPPGGQETQYF.

The rearrangement uses TRBV5-1 and TRBJ2-1; 11 bases fit TRBD2. Germline V gene data show CDR1 as SGHRS and CDR2 as YFSETQ. Trimming cost V 2 bases and J 5 bases; bases outside gene matches: 3. There are 15 residues in the CDR3. The CDR3 protein is CASSLLAGENNEQFF. CDR3 nucleotides: TGCGCCAGCAGCTTACTAGCGGGGGAAAACAATGAGCAGTTCTTC.